In its sample, the clone carrying this T cell receptor beta chain was seen a few times. The sample comes from a study of T cells in Graves' hyperthyroidism and ophthalmopathy. RNA transcripts yielded amplified TCR beta CDR3 regions. The HTBI primer set served for first-round RT-PCR of the TCR CDR3. TCRdb fed the multiplex PCR reads into MiXCR, producing one record per CDR3 protein. The sample lists 600,000 to 900,000 distinct CDR3 sequences; roughly 17% were seen once. CDR1 is SEHNR, CDR2 FQNEAQ, per germline (reference sequence). With 2 bases removed from V and 4 bases from J, the gap between germline ends came to 25 bases. CDR3 length: 19 amino acids.

The gene calls are TRBV7-9 and TRBJ2-3, with a tentative D call TRBD2 (5 bases). The sequence came from a man younger than 35 with Graves' hyperthyroidism. The sequenced material came from blood. Written as DNA, the CDR3 is TGTGCCAGCAGCTTATTTGGCTTTGGACGGGATAATGCCGCAGATACGCAGTATTTT. Translating it yields CASSLFGFGRDNAADTQYF.